A single sample gave rise to the 24 T cell receptor beta chains below, sequenced in a study of shared clonotypes between healthy human individuals. TCRdb keeps only in-frame clones here, not all; method: immunoSEQ multiplex PCR. The sample yields some 2,500,000 clones, under 95% seen once. Sequencing input: naive CD4+ T cells from PBMCs. The sample's subset: CD45RA+ positively selected. Every receptor here comes from a man in his late teens or twenties in good health. Some clones in this sample may be carry-over from other donors' samples.

V usage is TRBV7-3 and J usage is TRBJ2-3; TRBD2 matches at 10 bases. Germline CDR1 reads SGHTA; CDR2 reads FQGTGA. V was pared by 5 bases and J by 0 bases, with 2 bases of the junction left unmatched. The CDR3 totals 15 residues. CDR3 nucleotides: TGTGCCAGCAGCATGACTAGCGGGAGCACAGATACGCAGTATTTT. Its protein product is CASSMTSGSTDTQYF.

The rearrangement uses TRBV9 and TRBJ2-1; TRBD2 agrees at 8 bases. The germline V gene encodes CDR1 SGDLS and CDR2 YYNGEE. With V trimmed by 4 bases and J by 6 bases, 12 bases remained unmatched. CDR3 length: 16 amino acids. The CDR3 loop reads CASSPQLAAPGNEQFF. The CDR3 DNA follows: TGTGCCAGCAGCCCGCAACTAGCGGCACCGGGCAATGAGCAGTTCTTC.

The V and J genes are TRBV4-3 and TRBJ2-1; D gene uncertain. Germline CDR1 reads LGHNA; CDR2 reads YSLEER. Trimming took off 0 bases at V and 10 bases at J, with 4 bases between the two ends. This CDR3 spans 11 amino acids. The DNA of the CDR3 is TGCGCCAGCAGCCAAGATAGGGAGCAGTTCTTC. The encoded protein is CASSQDREQFF.

This clone has just a few counts. This chain joins TRBV6-5 and TRBJ1-2; D not resolved. The V gene lost 7 bases and the J gene lost 8 bases, with 20 bases spanning the gap. The V gene's germline CDR1 is MNHEY and CDR2 SVGAGI. The CDR3 contains 14 residues. The CDR3 bases are TGTGCCAGCACCCCATCCGGCCGAGGGATCGGCTACACCTTC. This sequence encodes CASTPSGRGIGYTF.

The chain carries TRBV29-1 and TRBJ2-2; D is possibly TRBD1 (6 bases). Trimming cost V 4 bases and J 1 base, with 13 bases left between them. The germline gives CDR1 SQVTM, CDR2 ANQGSEA. The CDR3 loop spans 15 amino acids. CDR3 sequence: CSVARDTLNTGELFF. CDR3 bases: TGCAGCGTTGCACGGGACACGCTGAACACCGGGGAGCTGTTTTTT.

The rearrangement links TRBV10-3 to TRBJ1-4; TRBD1 might be the D (5 bases). This CDR3 spans 14 amino acids. V lost 5 bases, J lost 1 base, and 8 bases lay in between. Germline V gene data show CDR1 as ENHRY and CDR2 as SYGVKD. CDR3 coding DNA: TGTGCCATCAGTCGACAGCAAACTAATGAAAAACTGTTTTTT. Translating it yields CAISRQQTNEKLFF.

V usage is TRBV6-5 and J usage is TRBJ1-6; a weak D match, TRBD1 (5 bases). The CDR3 covers 13 residues. The ends were cut back, 6 bases at V and 8 bases at J, with 11 bases in the middle. Germline V gives CDR1 MNHEY, CDR2 SVGAGI. CDR3: CASSPTRDSPLHF. DNA for the CDR3: TGTGCCAGCAGCCCGACCAGGGATTCACCCCTCCACTTT.

V and J are TRBV7-9 and TRBJ1-1; D not certain. V gave up 5 bases and J gave up 9 bases, with 16 bases separating them. The germline gives CDR1 SEHNR, CDR2 FQNEAQ (reference sequence). The CDR3 extends over 13 amino acids. The CDR3 here is CASSAGGPSQAFF. The CDR3 DNA reads TGTGCCAGCAGCGCCGGTGGCCCATCCCAAGCTTTCTTT.

The chain is built from TRBV7-9 and TRBJ2-7, with a weak D call TRBD1 (6 bases). The V gene's germline CDR1 is SEHNR and CDR2 FQNEAQ (reference sequence). CDR3 length equals 14 residues. Trimming removed 5 bases at V and 0 bases at J, with 11 bases between. Written as DNA, the CDR3 is TGTGCCAGCAGCCCCTGGGACAACTCCTACGAGCAGTACTTC. Amino acid sequence: CASSPWDNSYEQYF.

Concerning this clone itself: Other DNA sequences from this sample encode an identical CDR3 as well. CDR3 sequence: CSVAGLTGNTIYF. CDR3 DNA: TGCAGCGTTGCCGGGCTCACTGGAAACACCATATATTTT. This sequence joins TRBV29-1 and TRBJ1-3; D is undetermined. Germline CDR1 SQVTM, CDR2 ANQGSEA. Trimming cost V 4 bases and J 2 bases, with 9 bases left between them. CDR3 length: 13 residues.

This chain uses TRBV27 with TRBJ2-3; D is tentatively TRBD1 or TRBD2 (5 bases each). The germline V gene encodes CDR1 MNHEY and CDR2 SMNVEV (reference sequence). This CDR3 has 14 residues. V dropped 3 bases and J dropped 5 bases, with 12 bases sitting between them. The CDR3 loop reads CASSFGSGRDTQYF. The DNA of the CDR3 is TGTGCCAGCAGTTTCGGATCAGGGAGAGATACGCAGTATTTT.

The V call is TRBV19, the J call TRBJ2-7, with TRBD2 identical over 9 bases. The CDR3 extends over 14 amino acids. Germline loops: CDR1 LNHDA, CDR2 SQIVND (reference sequence). V lost 4 bases, J lost 2 bases, and 3 bases stayed unmatched. CDR3 bases: TGTGCCAGTAGTAGGCGGGAGGGGGCCTACGAGCAGTACTTC. Residues: CASSRREGAYEQYF.

This clone came up a few times. This sample also contains other DNA sequences that code for the same CDR3. J is TRBJ2-7 and V is TRBV10-1, with D perhaps assigned TRBD1 or TRBD2 (5 bases each). Trimming took 5 bases from V and 0 from J, leaving 8 bases between them. The germline V gene has CDR1 WNHNN and CDR2 SYGVQD (reference sequence). The CDR3 contains 13 residues. The CDR3: CASSPGTSYEQYF. The CDR3 DNA reads as TGCGCCAGCAGTCCAGGGACCTCCTACGAGCAGTACTTC.

About this clone: The sample holds other DNA sequences that translate to the same CDR3. J is TRBJ2-1 and V is TRBV7-2, with 13 bases that match TRBD2. The CDR3 is 17 amino acids. V shed 1 base and J 0 bases; nucleotides not matched to a gene: 0. In germline, CDR1 is SGHTA, CDR2 FQGNSA. In DNA, the CDR3 is TGTGCCAGCAGCTTAGGACTAGCGGGAGGCTCCTACAATGAGCAGTTCTTC. This translates into CASSLGLAGGSYNEQFF. The whole variable domain, filled in from reference TRBV7-2 and TRBJ2-1, reads GAGVSQSPSNKVTEKGKDVELRCDPISGHTALYWYRQSLGQGLEFLIYFQGNSAPDKSGLPSDRFSAERTGGSVSTLTIQRTQQEDSAVYLCASSLGLAGGSYNEQFFGPGTRLTVL.

The chain links TRBV19 to TRBJ2-1; TRBD1 agrees at 10 bases. The CDR3 is made up of 15 amino acids. CDR1 LNHDA and CDR2 SQIVND come from the germline V gene (reference sequence). With V trimmed by 7 bases and J by 7 bases, 10 bases remained unmatched. CDR3 in DNA: TGTGCCAGTATTCGGACAGGGGGGGCCTTTAATGAGCAGTTCTTC. Translating it yields CASIRTGGAFNEQFF.

The chain carries TRBV14 and TRBJ2-1; D gene unclear. CDR1 and CDR2 (germline): SGHDN, FVKESK. The CDR3 contains 15 residues. V was trimmed by 2 bases and J by 4 bases, leaving 12 bases between them. Written as DNA, the CDR3 is TGTGCCAGCAGCCAATATGGATCTGAGTACAATGAGCAGTTCTTC. Translation: CASSQYGSEYNEQFF.

In this sample, this clone turned up once. The rearrangement links TRBV28 to TRBJ1-1; D might be TRBD1 (5 bases). CDR1 MDHEN and CDR2 SYDVKM come from the germline V gene. Trimming shortened V by 3 bases and J by 4 bases, and 12 bases separated the two germline ends. The CDR3 totals 14 residues. CDR3 nucleotide sequence: TGTGCCAGCAGTTTTCGCAGGGTGGGCACTGAAGCTTTCTTT. Its protein is CASSFRRVGTEAFF.

The gene calls are TRBV18 and TRBJ1-5, with 7 bases lining up with TRBD1. Germline V gives CDR1 KGHSH, CDR2 LQKENI. J gave up 4 bases and V 3 bases, and 6 bases lay outside the gene matches. CDR3 length equals 15 residues. The CDR3 nucleotides read TGTGCCAGCTCACCCGCGGGACAGATAAATCAGCCCCAGCATTTT. Translation: CASSPAGQINQPQHF.

The chain is built from TRBV4-1 and TRBJ2-7, with 8 bases identical to TRBD1. V shed 0 bases, J shed 5 bases, and the junction held 12 bases outside the gene matches. This CDR3 region has 17 residues. Germline-derived CDR1 and CDR2 are MGHRA and YSYEKL. The CDR3 is CASSQEKARQGADEQYF. CDR3 bases: TGCGCCAGCAGCCAAGAAAAGGCTCGGCAGGGGGCCGACGAGCAGTACTTC.

The genes are TRBV5-1 and TRBJ1-4; D may be TRBD1 (6 bases). V was pared by 4 bases and J by 6 bases, with 19 bases between. Germline V gene lookup returns CDR1 SGHRS and CDR2 YFSETQ. This CDR3 spans 16 amino acids. The CDR3 DNA sequence: TGCGCCAGCAGCATCGGCCTACAGGGAGGATATGAAAAACTGTTTTTT. It codes for CASSIGLQGGYEKLFF.

The chain joins TRBV5-1 to TRBJ2-2; the match to TRBD2 covers 7 bases. This CDR3 spans 15 amino acids. CDR1 is SGHRS, CDR2 YFSETQ, per germline. The V segment lost 2 bases and the J segment 5 bases; nucleotides outside the gene matches: 6. The CDR3 loop is CASSFVAGRTGELFF. The CDR3, as DNA: TGCGCCAGCAGCTTTGTAGCGGGTAGGACCGGGGAGCTGTTTTTT.

Details on this clone: Other DNA sequences in the sample encode the same CDR3. The CDR3 DNA follows: TGCGCCAGCAGCTTGTCAGGGGGCAAGGAGACCCAGTACTTC. Its protein product is CASSLSGGKETQYF. This chain joins TRBV5-1 and TRBJ2-5; TRBD1 matches 8 bases. V lost 1 base, J lost 5 bases, and 4 bases stayed unmatched. The CDR3 extends over 14 amino acids. The germline gives CDR1 SGHRS, CDR2 YFSETQ.

The chain joins TRBV9 to TRBJ2-3; no reliable D call. Germline CDR1 reads SGDLS; CDR2 reads YYNGEE. This CDR3 has 13 amino acids. V was shortened by 4 bases and J by 2 bases, with 8 bases between the two germline ends. The CDR3 is CASSNSNTDTQYF. CDR3 bases: TGTGCCAGCAGCAACAGCAACACAGATACGCAGTATTTT.

The V call is TRBV5-1, the J call TRBJ2-1; D is ambiguous. There are 15 residues in the CDR3. Trimming took 2 bases from V and 4 from J, leaving 13 bases between them. The germline V gene encodes CDR1 SGHRS and CDR2 YFSETQ. CDR3 nucleotide sequence: TGCGCCAGCAGCTTCGCCCCCGATTATTACAATGAGCAGTTCTTC. Its translation is CASSFAPDYYNEQFF.